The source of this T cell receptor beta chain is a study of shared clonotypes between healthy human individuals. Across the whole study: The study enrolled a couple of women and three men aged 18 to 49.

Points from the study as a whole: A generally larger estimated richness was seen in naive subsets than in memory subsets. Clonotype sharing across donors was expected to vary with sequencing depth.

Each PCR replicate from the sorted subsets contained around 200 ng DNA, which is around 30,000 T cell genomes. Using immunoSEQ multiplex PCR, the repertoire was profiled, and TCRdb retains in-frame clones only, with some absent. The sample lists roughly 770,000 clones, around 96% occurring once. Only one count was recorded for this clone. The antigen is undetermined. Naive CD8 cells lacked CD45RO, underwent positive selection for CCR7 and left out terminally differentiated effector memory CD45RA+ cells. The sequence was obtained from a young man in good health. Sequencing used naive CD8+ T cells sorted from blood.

The CDR3 sequence is CASSLTGFYNEQFF. CDR3 nucleotide sequence: TGTGCCAGCAGCCTAACAGGGTTCTACAATGAGCAGTTCTTC. V is TRBV14 and J is TRBJ2-1, with D perhaps matching TRBD1 (6 bases). Germline assignment: CDR1 SGHDN and CDR2 FVKESK. With 4 bases removed from V and 3 bases from J, the gap between germline ends came to 10 bases. The CDR3 runs 14 residues. Using reference TRBV14 and TRBJ2-1 for the parts outside the CDR3, the full variable domain is EAGVTQFPSHSVIEKGQTVTLRCDPISGHDNLYWYRRVMGKEIKFLLHFVKESKQDESGMPNNRFLAERTGGTYSTLKVQPAELEDSGVYFCASSLTGFYNEQFFGPGTRLTVL.